Reported below is one T cell receptor beta chain. The sample is drawn from a study of graft-versus-host responses after intestinal transplantation. In the study overall: Anti-thymocyte globulin induction was given to all recipients, followed by tacrolimus and steroids for roughly 3 years.

Trimming took off 6 bases at V and 1 base at J, with 12 bases between the two ends. This CDR3 spans 14 amino acids. Germline CDR1 reads SNHLY; CDR2 reads FYNNEI. Clones were read by immunoSEQ multiplex PCR, and TCRdb kept only the in-frame ones, dropping some. The sample consists of over 60,000 clones, approximately 88% of them appearing once. Graft tissue processing released intraepithelial and lamina propria lymphocytes. This material consisted of ileum tissue, taken approximately 370 days after transplant. The V and J genes are TRBV2 and TRBJ1-1, with no clear D. The sequence derives from a human patient who received an intestinal transplant, so some T cells may come from the graft donor. Here the CDR3 DNA reads TGTGCCAGCAGCGCAGAGGTAGGGAACACTGAAGCTTTCTTT. This translates into CASSAEVGNTEAFF. The whole variable domain, remainder taken from reference TRBV2 and TRBJ1-1, is EPEVTQTPSHQVTQMGQEVILRCVPISNHLYFYWYRQILGQKVEFLVSFYNNEISEKSEIFDDQFSVERPDGSNFTLKIRSTKLEDSAMYFCASSAEVGNTEAFFGQGTRLTVV.